This T cell receptor beta chain was obtained from a study of T cells in Graves' hyperthyroidism and ophthalmopathy. About the study: Before any treatment, at initial diagnosis, peripheral blood was collected. The study's findings and limits: Ophthalmopathy cases were set apart from stable hyperthyroidism by a 13 V-J model.

Amplified TCR beta CDR3 regions derived from RNA transcripts. Researchers ran a first-round RT-PCR on the TCR CDR3 using the HTBI primer set. TCRdb passed the multiplex PCR reads through MiXCR, listing each CDR3 protein once. In the table there are around 450,000 distinct CDR3 sequences, roughly 13% of which are singletons. Germline CDR1 SGHTS, CDR2 YDEGEE. This CDR3 spans 17 amino acids. Trimming cost V 4 bases and J 6 bases; bases outside gene matches: 15. In this sample, this clonotype turned up a few times. Antigen unknown. The chain recombines TRBV5-8 with TRBJ2-3, with 9 positions matching TRBD2. The sample consisted of blood. This TCR came from a woman younger than 35 with Graves' hyperthyroidism. CDR3 loop: CASSRLAHSGSTDTQYF. For the CDR3, the DNA is TGTGCCAGCAGCCGACTGGCCCATAGCGGGAGTACCGATACGCAGTATTTT.